Shown below are 7 T cell receptor beta chains from a single sample sequenced in a study of beta chain features in type 1 diabetes listed by TCRdb under 2018. Overall study outcomes, separate from this receptor: Type 1 diabetes patients showed a moderate but significant shortening of TCRB CDR3 length in all four CD4+ subsets.

Libraries came from the immunoSEQ multiplex PCR assay. The entire amount of isolated RNA was reverse transcribed using the High Capacity cDNA Reverse Transcription Kit, so the sequenced TCRB transcripts were expressed ones. TCRdb holds this immuneACCESS table with in-frame rearrangements only. Some clones are missing; in checked studies, unresolved V genes explain under half, and the rest has no known cause. This sample has under 350,000 clones in its table, and around 24% of those were observed once. Clones ranked in the top ten supply approximately 0.011% of the sample. Which antigens these TCRs recognize remains unknown. The sequenced sample consisted of naive CD4+ T cells from blood. The cell subset or site tag for this specimen amounts to: true naive CD4+ T cells. These receptors originate from a woman aged 30 to 39 with type 1 diabetes.

The V gene is TRBV4-2, the J gene TRBJ1-5; D is uncertain. V shed 0 bases and J shed 7 bases, with 16 bases lying between them. The CDR3 has 16 amino acids. Per the germline V gene, CDR1 is LGHNA and CDR2 is YNFKEQ. DNA for the CDR3: TGTGCCAGCAGCCAAGATGCCTCTAGACGACGACAGCCCCAGCATTTT. It encodes CASSQDASRRRQPQHF.

The chain carries TRBV27 and TRBJ2-3, with 7 bases that match TRBD1. The V and J ends lost 3 bases and 2 bases, in that order; junction bases with no gene match: 2. In germline, CDR1 is MNHEY, CDR2 SMNVEV (reference sequence). The CDR3 has 14 amino acids. The CDR3 DNA sequence: TGTGCCAGCAGTTTTCAGGGGGTCACAGATACGCAGTATTTT. Residues: CASSFQGVTDTQYF.

The genes are TRBV29-1 and TRBJ2-2, with TRBD2 identical over 12 bases. Germline loops: CDR1 SQVTM, CDR2 ANQGSEA. This CDR3 contains 14 residues. The V segment lost 4 bases and the J segment 6 bases; nucleotides outside the gene matches: 3. This CDR3 reads CSVGASGRAGELFF. The DNA of the CDR3 is TGCAGCGTTGGGGCTAGCGGGAGGGCCGGGGAGCTGTTTTTT.

This clone was recorded a few times. CDR3 sequence reads: CASSFLPRETQYF. CDR3 in DNA: TGTGCCAGCAGCTTCCTACCGAGGGAGACCCAGTACTTC. The J gene is TRBJ2-5, the V gene TRBV7-3; D is uncertain. This CDR3 contains 13 residues. From germline, CDR1 is SGHTA and CDR2 FQGTGA. V shed 3 bases and J shed 5 bases, with 10 bases lying between them. Full variable domain (rest looked up from reference TRBV7-3 and TRBJ2-5): GAGVSQTPSNKVTEKGKYVELRCDPISGHTALYWYRQSLGQGPEFLIYFQGTGAADDSGLPNDRFFAVRPEGSVSTLKIQRTERGDSAVYLCASSFLPRETQYFGPGTRLLVL.

The chain recombines TRBV18 with TRBJ1-5, with 7 nucleotides matching TRBD1. CDR1 and CDR2 from the germline V gene are KGHSH and LQKENI. This CDR3 spans 14 amino acids. V lost 5 bases to trimming and J lost 5 bases; unmatched junction nucleotides: 6. The CDR3 DNA is TGTGCCAGCTCAGAGAACAGGGGAGATCAGCCCCAGCATTTT. The encoded protein is CASSENRGDQPQHF.

The rearrangement uses TRBV28 and TRBJ2-7; TRBD2 is a possible D gene (5 bases). Trimming took 2 bases from V and 2 from J, leaving 16 bases between them. Per the germline V gene, CDR1 is MDHEN and CDR2 is SYDVKM. This CDR3 is 16 amino acids long. CDR3 in DNA: TGTGCCAGCAGTTTACCCTCCGGAGGAGGAACCTACGAGCAGTACTTC. It specifies CASSLPSGGGTYEQYF.

The chain recombines TRBV7-9 with TRBJ1-5; maybe TRBD1 (5 bases). Trimming removed 1 base at V and 9 bases at J, with 19 bases between. Germline V CDR1 and CDR2: SEHNR, FQNEAQ (reference sequence). There are 16 residues in the CDR3. CDR3 bases: TGTGCCAGCAGCTTAGTGGTAGACAGCGTGCCTCGGCCCCAGCATTTT. It encodes CASSLVVDSVPRPQHF.